One sample yielded the 2 T cell receptor beta chains listed below, sequenced in a study of T cells in Graves' hyperthyroidism and ophthalmopathy (dated by TCRdb to the late 2010s). Libraries were constructed by multiplex PCR. Instrument used: Illumina HiSeq 2000. The TCR beta CDR3 regions were amplified from the RNA transcripts. A first-round RT-PCR of the TCR CDR3 used the HTBI primer set with the Qiagen OneStep RT-PCR kit. Using fastp trimming at Q25 and MiXCR clonotype assembly, TCRdb reanalyzed the public sequencing data and kept in-frame beta chains. Under each unique CDR3 protein, matching rows form one entry showing the most common genes and DNA. In this sample the table shows some 800,000 distinct CDR3 sequences, roughly 40% of which occur a single time. Approximately 8.7% of the sample is in the top ten clones. Sequenced: blood. These receptors all come from a man between 18 and 35 years old with Graves' hyperthyroidism.

The genes are TRBV2 and TRBJ2-7; a weak D match, TRBD1 (6 bases). Germline values: CDR1 SNHLY, CDR2 FYNNEI. CDR3 size: 14 residues. Trimming shortened V by 11 bases and J by 2 bases, and 19 bases separated the two germline ends. CDR3 residues: CASCPDRLAYEQYF. In nucleotides, the CDR3 is TGTGCCTCCTGTCCAGACAGGTTGGCCTACGAGCAGTACTTC.

The V and J genes are TRBV6-6 and TRBJ2-7; D remains unclear. The CDR3 has 11 amino acids. V was shortened by 5 bases and J by 5 bases, with 7 bases between the two germline ends. From germline, CDR1 is MNHNY and CDR2 SVGAGI (reference sequence). The CDR3 DNA is TGTGCCAGCAGTCATAGCAACGAGCAGTACTTC. It codes for CASSHSNEQYF.